A single sample is the source of the 3 T cell receptor beta chains below, sequenced in a study of shared clonotypes between healthy human individuals. The method was immunoSEQ multiplex PCR; TCRdb's version includes in-frame clones alone and lacks a portion of them. This sample yields hundreds of thousands of clones, of which around 67% are seen a single time; about 1.8% belongs to the top ten. What was sequenced was memory CD4+ T cells sorted from blood. The subset here: CD45RA-negative fraction. These receptors all come from a woman in her 30s in good health.

V and J are TRBV6-5 and TRBJ2-7; D gene unclear. V was clipped by 2 bases and J by 1 base, with 15 bases between them. Looked up from germline, CDR1 is MNHEY and CDR2 is SVGAGI. The CDR3 totals 16 residues. This CDR3 is CASSYDSSVISYEQYF. CDR3 bases: TGTGCCAGCAGTTACGATTCTAGTGTCATATCCTACGAGCAGTACTTC.

V usage is TRBV11-1 and J usage is TRBJ2-3; D perhaps matches TRBD2 (6 bases). Germline values: CDR1 SGHAT, CDR2 FQDESV (reference sequence). V lost 5 bases, J lost 6 bases, and 21 bases lay in between. The CDR3 extends over 16 amino acids. The CDR3 DNA reads TGTGCCAGCAGCCCCTCGACTAGTGTTCGGTCGGATACGCAGTATTTT. It specifies CASSPSTSVRSDTQYF.

The chain joins TRBV7-6 to TRBJ2-1, with 16 bases matching TRBD2. The germline V gene encodes CDR1 SGHVS and CDR2 FNYEAQ. This CDR3 spans 19 amino acids. V gave up 5 bases and J gave up 3 bases; unmatched junction bases: 10. This CDR3 reads CASSLSGTSGRAVYNEQFF. In DNA, the CDR3 is TGTGCCAGCAGCCTCTCGGGGACTAGCGGGAGGGCCGTCTACAATGAGCAGTTCTTC.